One and the same sample provided the 30 T cell receptor beta chains below, sequenced in a study of shared clonotypes between healthy human individuals. Repertoires were generated with immunoSEQ multiplex PCR, while TCRdb's copy carries only in-frame clones and drops some. The sample includes more than 2 million clones, around 95% of them seen just once. Material for sequencing was naive CD4+ T cells sorted from blood. Subset indicated: CD45RA+ positively selected. These receptors all stem from a man between 18 and 35 years old in good health.

V and J are TRBV27 and TRBJ1-5, with D unresolved. This CDR3 comprises 11 residues. V was clipped by 2 bases and J by 7 bases, with 3 bases between them. Germline lookup yields CDR1 MNHEY and CDR2 SMNVEV (reference sequence). The CDR3 is CASSLKQPQHF. The CDR3 DNA follows: TGTGCCAGCAGTTTAAAGCAGCCCCAGCATTTT.

The chain carries TRBV6-6 and TRBJ2-5; weak D call: TRBD1 (7 bases). Germline V gene data show CDR1 as MNHNY and CDR2 as SVGAGI (reference sequence). CDR3 length: 16 residues. Deletions cut 0 bases from V and 4 bases from J, with 15 bases between. This CDR3 reads CASSYSNGGTVETQYF. The CDR3 region has the DNA TGTGCCAGCAGTTACTCGAATGGCGGGACAGTAGAGACCCAGTACTTC.

This chain links TRBV18 with TRBJ2-1; D remains unclear. The CDR3 loop spans 12 amino acids. V lost 2 bases, J lost 8 bases, and 7 bases lay in between. CDR1 and CDR2 from the germline V gene are KGHSH and LQKENI. The CDR3 loop reads CASSPIVHEQFF. The CDR3 DNA follows: TGTGCCAGCTCACCAATTGTCCATGAGCAGTTCTTC.

The rearrangement links TRBV7-2 to TRBJ1-2, with 8 bases that match TRBD1. Looked up from germline, CDR1 is SGHTA and CDR2 is FQGNSA. The CDR3 length is 15 residues. V was pared by 1 base and J by 0 bases, with 1 base of the junction left unmatched. CDR3 DNA sequence: TGTGCCAGCAGCTTAGAACAGGGGGCTAACTATGGCTACACCTTC. Amino acids: CASSLEQGANYGYTF.

The J gene is TRBJ2-7, the V gene TRBV7-2; 12 bases align to TRBD2. The germline V gene encodes CDR1 SGHTA and CDR2 FQGNSA. The CDR3 extends over 14 amino acids. J was trimmed by 13 bases and V by 5 bases; bases with no gene match: 12. The CDR3 spells CASSQTGTSGPPYF. The CDR3 DNA reads TGTGCCAGCAGCCAAACCGGGACTAGCGGGCCTCCTTACTTC.

The chain has TRBV19 and TRBJ2-1, with 8 nucleotides matching TRBD2. Trimming cost V 5 bases and J 7 bases; bases outside gene matches: 10. The CDR3 loop spans 15 amino acids. Germline V gives CDR1 LNHDA, CDR2 SQIVND (reference sequence). The CDR3 here is CASSPQRGGWNEQFF. The CDR3 region has the DNA TGTGCCAGTAGTCCCCAACGGGGGGGTTGGAATGAGCAGTTCTTC.

The CDR3, as DNA: TGTGCCAGTAGTAGTTACGCCAGCTCCTATAATTCACCCCTCCACTTT. Residues: CASSSYASSYNSPLHF. The chain links TRBV19 to TRBJ1-6; D gene unclear. V shed 4 bases and J shed 0 bases, with 10 bases lying between them. Germline CDR1 is LNHDA and CDR2 is SQIVND (reference sequence). The CDR3 runs 16 residues.

In DNA form, the CDR3 reads TGTGCCAGCAGACGAGCGGCGTACAATGAGCAGTTCTTC. This encodes CASRRAAYNEQFF. The chain recombines TRBV7-2 with TRBJ2-1; tentative D call: TRBD2 (5 bases). V lost 6 bases and J 4 bases, leaving 10 bases between the germline ends. In germline, CDR1 is SGHTA, CDR2 FQGNSA. This CDR3 has 13 amino acids.

In nucleotides, the CDR3 is TGCAGCGTGGGGGACACGGGCAATCAGCCCCAGCATTTT. As protein: CSVGDTGNQPQHF. The rearrangement joins TRBV29-1 to TRBJ1-5; D perhaps matches TRBD1 (6 bases). Trimming shortened V by 6 bases and J by 2 bases, and 11 bases separated the two germline ends. CDR3 length: 13 amino acids. The germline V gene encodes CDR1 SQVTM and CDR2 ANQGSEA.

The J gene is TRBJ1-4, the V gene TRBV5-1; unclear D gene. CDR1 and CDR2 (germline): SGHRS, YFSETQ. With 4 bases removed from V and 5 bases from J, the gap between germline ends came to 9 bases. CDR3 length: 13 amino acids. CDR3 residues: CASSPDPNEKLFF. The CDR3 bases are TGCGCCAGCAGCCCGGACCCGAATGAAAAACTGTTTTTT.

This chain links TRBV4-1 with TRBJ2-3; D unresolved. CDR3 length: 15 amino acids. V shed 4 bases and J shed 4 bases, with 15 bases lying between them. Germline CDR1 reads MGHRA; CDR2 reads YSYEKL. The CDR3 DNA is TGCGCCAGCAGCCCGCTAGTAGCAGTCGCAGATACGCAGTATTTT. Translating it yields CASSPLVAVADTQYF.

Comments on this clone: Other DNA sequences in this specimen translate into the identical CDR3. The rearrangement joins TRBV7-2 to TRBJ1-6, with 7 bases aligning to TRBD1. CDR1 is SGHTA and CDR2 is FQGNSA in the germline V gene. V was clipped by 1 base and J by 7 bases; unmatched bases: 4. This CDR3 comprises 15 residues. The CDR3 bases are TGTGCCAGCAGCTTAGACAGGGGCTTAAATTCACCCCTCCACTTT. Translating it yields CASSLDRGLNSPLHF.

The chain uses TRBV29-1 and TRBJ1-2; the D is unclear. Trimming left V 5 bases short and J 2 bases short, with 15 bases between. Germline V gene data show CDR1 as SQVTM and CDR2 as ANQGSEA. This CDR3 has 14 amino acids. The CDR3 DNA reads TGCAGCGTTACCCCGAAAGGCGGAAACTATGGCTACACCTTC. Translating gives CSVTPKGGNYGYTF. Full variable domain (outside the CDR3, taken from reference TRBV29-1 and TRBJ1-2): SAVISQKPSRDICQRGTSLTIQCQVDSQVTMMFWYRQQPGQSLTLIATANQGSEATYESGFVIDKFPISRPNLTFSTLTVSNMSPEDSSIYLCSVTPKGGNYGYTFGSGTRLTVV.

This clone was found once. The chain employs TRBV2 and TRBJ1-2, with no clear D. The ends were cut back, 10 bases at V and 8 bases at J, with 26 bases in the middle. The germline V gene has CDR1 SNHLY and CDR2 FYNNEI. The CDR3 extends over 15 amino acids. CDR3: CATWSLEIEGGGYTF. The CDR3 DNA reads as TGTGCCACGTGGTCATTGGAGATAGAGGGCGGAGGCTACACCTTC.

CDR3 DNA sequence: TGTGCCAGTAGTACCTCCGGGACAAACCATGAGCAGTTCTTC. Amino acid sequence: CASSTSGTNHEQFF. The V and J genes are TRBV19 and TRBJ2-1, with a tentative D call TRBD1 (6 bases). This CDR3 is built from 14 residues. Trimming pared 4 bases from V and 8 bases from J, leaving 15 bases between. Looked up from germline, CDR1 is LNHDA and CDR2 is SQIVND (reference sequence).

The chain uses TRBV19 and TRBJ2-7; 7 bases line up with TRBD1. From germline, CDR1 is LNHDA and CDR2 SQIVND (reference sequence). The CDR3 is made up of 14 amino acids. With 9 bases clipped from V and 4 bases from J, the junction kept 12 bases outside the gene matches. This chain's CDR3 is CASRTTPTGYEQYF. DNA for the CDR3: TGTGCCAGCCGGACGACGCCGACAGGGTACGAGCAGTACTTC. The full variable domain, completed using reference TRBV19 and TRBJ2-7, is DGGITQSPKYLFRKEGQNVTLSCEQNLNHDAMYWYRQDPGQGLRLIYYSQIVNDFQKGDIAEGYSVSREKKESFPLTVTSAQKNPTAFYLCASRTTPTGYEQYFGPGTRLTVT.

The V gene is TRBV5-1, the J gene TRBJ1-1; D is unclear. Looked up from germline, CDR1 is SGHRS and CDR2 is YFSETQ. The V and J ends lost 4 bases and 5 bases respectively, with 15 bases between them. The CDR3 loop spans 14 amino acids. The chain's CDR3 is CASSAISGGTEAFF. For the CDR3, the DNA is TGCGCCAGCAGCGCCATCAGTGGAGGGACTGAAGCTTTCTTT. Supplemented by reference TRBV5-1 and TRBJ1-1, the full variable domain reads KAGVTQTPRYLIKTRGQQVTLSCSPISGHRSVSWYQQTPGQGLQFLFEYFSETQRNKGNFPGRFSGRQFSNSRSEMNVSTLELGDSALYLCASSAISGGTEAFFGQGTRLTVV.

V gene TRBV25-1 combines with J gene TRBJ1-1; the D is unclear. The V gene's germline CDR1 is MGHDK and CDR2 SYGVNS. The CDR3 has 12 residues. V lost 6 bases and J lost 0, with 5 bases in between. The CDR3 DNA reads TGTGCCAGCAGACGGCTGAACACTGAAGCTTTCTTT. As protein: CASRRLNTEAFF.

The gene calls are TRBV9 and TRBJ2-1, with 8 positions matching TRBD2. Germline trimming cut 4 bases from V and 4 bases from J; bases unmatched to any gene: 7. Germline CDR1 is SGDLS and CDR2 is YYNGEE. The CDR3 consists of 15 residues. The CDR3 here is CASSPGVAGYNEQFF. DNA for the CDR3: TGTGCCAGCAGCCCCGGGGTAGCGGGGTACAATGAGCAGTTCTTC.

The chain joins TRBV7-9 to TRBJ2-3; D is unresolved. Trimming removed 5 bases from V and 1 base from J, with 7 bases in between. CDR1 is SEHNR and CDR2 is FQNEAQ in the germline V gene (reference sequence). The length of the CDR3 is 13 residues. The CDR3 sequence is CASSVTGTDTQYF. The CDR3 DNA sequence: TGTGCCAGCAGCGTGACTGGCACAGATACGCAGTATTTT.

A word on this clone: This CDR3 is also generated by other DNA sequences in the sample. The CDR3 sequence: CASSLEAGNTEAFF. CDR3 DNA sequence: TGTGCCAGCAGCTTAGAGGCAGGTAACACTGAAGCTTTCTTT. The genes are TRBV7-9 and TRBJ1-1, with D uncertain. This CDR3 is 14 amino acids long. Germline V lookup: CDR1 SEHNR, CDR2 FQNEAQ (reference sequence). V was clipped by 1 base and J by 2 bases, with 8 bases between them.

This chain connects TRBV18 to TRBJ2-2; D gene uncertain. Trimming removed 8 bases from V and 7 bases from J, with 14 bases in between. Germline CDR1 is KGHSH and CDR2 is LQKENI. The CDR3 covers 13 residues. The DNA of the CDR3 is TGTGCCAGCCTTGACTCGATCGGCGGGGAGCTGTTTTTT. Its protein is CASLDSIGGELFF.

The chain combines TRBV28 with TRBJ1-5; D remains ambiguous. The CDR3 loop spans 13 amino acids. With 7 bases removed from V and 3 bases from J, the gap between germline ends came to 10 bases. Germline assignment: CDR1 MDHEN and CDR2 SYDVKM. DNA of the CDR3: TGTGCCAGCATTACGGTCCTCAATCAGCCCCAGCATTTT. This encodes CASITVLNQPQHF.

This chain joins TRBV7-3 and TRBJ1-6; 8 positions agree with TRBD1. CDR3 length equals 16 residues. The germline V gene has CDR1 SGHTA and CDR2 FQGTGA. J was trimmed by 6 bases and V by 5 bases; bases with no gene match: 9. As DNA, the CDR3 is TGTGCCAGCAGCCGACAGGGGCCACCCCTTAATTCACCCCTCCACTTT. It encodes CASSRQGPPLNSPLHF.

This clone has a single count. The chain carries TRBV5-4 and TRBJ2-7, with D uncertain. Germline V CDR1 and CDR2: SGHNT, YYREEE (reference sequence). The CDR3 sequence is 14 residues long. The germline V and J ends were trimmed by 0 bases and 7 bases, with 14 bases remaining between them. The CDR3 region has the DNA TGTGCCAGCAGCTTGGGGCCTTTTGAGAGTGAGCAGTACTTC. Protein product: CASSLGPFESEQYF.

This chain joins TRBV4-1 and TRBJ1-2; TRBD1 matches at 9 bases. From germline, CDR1 is MGHRA and CDR2 YSYEKL. This CDR3 region has 17 residues. Trimming took 3 bases from V and 8 from J; bases not matched to a gene: 16. Written as DNA, the CDR3 is TGCGCCAGCAGCCAGATGGGACAGGGCCCTTTGTTTTTGGGCTACACCTTC. It codes for CASSQMGQGPLFLGYTF.

This clone was detected a few times. The chain carries TRBV30 and TRBJ1-1; 11 bases map to TRBD1. The CDR3 sequence is 13 residues long. With 5 bases clipped from V and 7 bases from J, the junction kept 6 bases outside the gene matches. Germline V lookup: CDR1 GTSNPN, CDR2 SVGIG (reference sequence). This CDR3 is CAWRTGGEIEAFF. CDR3 nucleotide sequence: TGTGCCTGGCGGACAGGGGGCGAAATTGAAGCTTTCTTT.

J is TRBJ2-3 and V is TRBV4-1; TRBD1 matches 9 bases. The CDR3 spans 19 residues. V was pared by 1 base and J by 6 bases, with 17 bases of the junction left unmatched. CDR1 and CDR2 (germline): MGHRA, YSYEKL. As DNA, the CDR3 is TGCGCCAGCAGCCAAGTCCCCCCTGTCACAGGGGGCGCTTCGGATACGCAGTATTTT. Translation: CASSQVPPVTGGASDTQYF.

The chain links TRBV19 to TRBJ2-3, with D possibly TRBD2 on 6 matching bases. The CDR3 length is 16 residues. The germline V gene has CDR1 LNHDA and CDR2 SQIVND (reference sequence). The germline V and J ends were trimmed by 1 base and 1 base, with 12 bases remaining between them. In DNA, the CDR3 is TGTGCCAGTAGTATAGTTCGGGACTGGCGCACAGATACGCAGTATTTT. Translating it yields CASSIVRDWRTDTQYF.

The chain carries TRBV5-1 and TRBJ1-1; 9 bases line up with TRBD1. CDR1 is SGHRS, CDR2 YFSETQ, per germline. After removal of 7 bases from V and 4 bases from J, the junction contained 8 bases not matched to a gene. This CDR3 is built from 14 residues. This CDR3 is CASQITGGSTEAFF. CDR3 nucleotides: TGCGCCAGCCAAATCACAGGGGGCTCCACTGAAGCTTTCTTT.